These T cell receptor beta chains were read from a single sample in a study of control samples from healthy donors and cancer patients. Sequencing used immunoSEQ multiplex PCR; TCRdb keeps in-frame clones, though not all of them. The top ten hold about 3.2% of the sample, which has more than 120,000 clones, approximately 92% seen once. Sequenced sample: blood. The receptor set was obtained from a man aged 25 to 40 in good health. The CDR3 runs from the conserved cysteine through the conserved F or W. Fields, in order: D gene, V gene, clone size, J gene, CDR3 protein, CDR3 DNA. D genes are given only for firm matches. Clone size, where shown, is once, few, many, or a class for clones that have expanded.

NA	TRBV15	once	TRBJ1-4	CATSTDRTEGEKLFF	TGTGCCACCAGCACGGACAGAACCGAGGGTGAAAAACTGTTTTTT
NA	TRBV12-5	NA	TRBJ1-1	CASGLVPGLAFF	TGTGCTAGTGGTTTGGTACCGGGGCTAGCTTTCTTT
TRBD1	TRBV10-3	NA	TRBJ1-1	CAIQGAYTEAFF	TGTGCCATACAGGGGGCATACACTGAAGCTTTCTTT
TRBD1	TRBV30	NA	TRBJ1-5	CAWSVKDRGLQPQHF	TGTGCCTGGAGTGTTAAGGACAGGGGGCTACAGCCCCAGCATTTT
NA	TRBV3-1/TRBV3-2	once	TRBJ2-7	CASSQVAAGTAWEQYF	TGTGCCAGCAGCCAAGTAGCGGCGGGGACCGCGTGGGAGCAGTACTTC
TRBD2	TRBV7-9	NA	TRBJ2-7	CASSSLTSGVSYEQYF	TGTGCCAGCAGCTCCCTGACTAGCGGGGTTTCCTACGAGCAGTACTTC
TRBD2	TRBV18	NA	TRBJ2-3	CASSPLAGGSTDTQYF	TGTGCCAGCTCACCGCTAGCGGGGGGGTCGACAGATACGCAGTATTTT
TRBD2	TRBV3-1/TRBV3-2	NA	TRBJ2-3	CASSQDWASGGTDTQYF	TGTGCCAGCAGCCAAGATTGGGCTAGCGGGGGCACAGATACGCAGTATTTT
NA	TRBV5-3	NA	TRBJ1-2	CARSLSTGDYGYTF	TGTGCCAGAAGCTTGTCAACCGGGGACTATGGCTACACCTTC
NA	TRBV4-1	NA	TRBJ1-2	CASSQGTVYGYTF	TGCGCCAGCAGCCAAGGGACAGTATATGGCTACACCTTC
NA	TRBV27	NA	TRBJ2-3	CASSSLSRADTQYF	TGTGCCAGCAGTTCCCTCTCACGTGCAGATACGCAGTATTTT
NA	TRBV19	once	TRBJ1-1	CASSWEGTEAFF	TGTGCCAGTAGTTGGGAGGGCACTGAAGCTTTCTTT
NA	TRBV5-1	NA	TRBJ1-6	CASSPSLGTGPLHF	TGCGCCAGCAGCCCCTCGTTGGGAACTGGACCCCTCCACTTT
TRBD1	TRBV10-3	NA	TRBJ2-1	CAISEWGQNNEQFF	TGTGCCATCAGTGAGTGGGGACAGAACAATGAGCAGTTCTTC
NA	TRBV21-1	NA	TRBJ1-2	CASSKWRGNYGYTF	TGTGCCAGCAGCAAATGGCGGGGAAACTATGGCTACACCTTC
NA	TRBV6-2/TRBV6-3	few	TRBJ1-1	CASSLEVTTEAFF	TGTGCCAGCAGCTTGGAAGTAACCACTGAAGCTTTCTTT
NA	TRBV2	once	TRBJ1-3	CASSDQGASGNTIYF	TGTGCCAGCAGTGATCAGGGAGCCTCTGGAAACACCATATATTTT
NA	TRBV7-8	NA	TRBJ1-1	CASTAGDDTEAFF	TGTGCCAGCACAGCGGGTGACGACACTGAAGCTTTCTTT
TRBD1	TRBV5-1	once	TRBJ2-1	CASSLLRDRGPTNNEQFF	TGCGCCAGCAGCCTGTTACGCGACAGGGGGCCCACCAACAATGAGCAGTTCTTC
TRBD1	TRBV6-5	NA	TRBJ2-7	CASRSTGIKVYEQYF	TGTGCCAGCAGGTCGACAGGGATTAAAGTCTACGAGCAGTACTTC
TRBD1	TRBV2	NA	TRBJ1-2	CASHGTGGFNYGYTF	TGTGCCAGCCATGGGACAGGAGGTTTTAACTATGGCTACACCTTC
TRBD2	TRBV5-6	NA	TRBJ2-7	CASSLVSGDEQYF	TGTGCCAGCAGCTTGGTAAGCGGGGACGAGCAGTACTTC